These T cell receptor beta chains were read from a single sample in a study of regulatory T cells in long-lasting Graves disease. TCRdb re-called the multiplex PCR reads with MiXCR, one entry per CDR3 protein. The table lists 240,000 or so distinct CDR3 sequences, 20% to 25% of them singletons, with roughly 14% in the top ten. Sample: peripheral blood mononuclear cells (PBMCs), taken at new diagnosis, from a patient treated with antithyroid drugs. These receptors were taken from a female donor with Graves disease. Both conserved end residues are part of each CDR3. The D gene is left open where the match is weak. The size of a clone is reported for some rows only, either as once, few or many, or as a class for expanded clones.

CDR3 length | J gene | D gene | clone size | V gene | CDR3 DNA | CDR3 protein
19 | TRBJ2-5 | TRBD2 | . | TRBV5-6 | TGTGCCAGCAGCTTGGTACTAGCGGGGGGGTCGGCTTCTTGGGAGACCCAGTACTTC | CASSLVLAGGSASWETQYF
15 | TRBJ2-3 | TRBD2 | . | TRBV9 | TGTGCCAGCAGCTCCCGGACTAGCGGCACAGATACGCAGTATTTT | CASSSRTSGTDTQYF
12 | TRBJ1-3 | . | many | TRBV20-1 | TGCAGTGCGAAGAGCTCTGGAAACACCATATATTTT | CSAKSSGNTIYF
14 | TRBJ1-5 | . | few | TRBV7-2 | TGTGCCAGCAGCCCGCAGGGGATTAATCAGCCCCAGCATTTT | CASSPQGINQPQHF
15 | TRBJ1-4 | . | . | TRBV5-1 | TGCGCCAGCAATTTGGCGCCCGGGCCGGTTGAAAAACTGTTTTTT | CASNLAPGPVEKLFF
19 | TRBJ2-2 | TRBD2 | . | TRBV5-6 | TGTGCCAGCAGCTTGGACGGACTAGCGGGGGGGCCGATCACCGGGGAGCTGTTTTTT | CASSLDGLAGGPITGELFF
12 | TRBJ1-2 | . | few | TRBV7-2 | TGTGCCAGCAGCCGGGACGAGTTAGGCTACACCTTC | CASSRDELGYTF
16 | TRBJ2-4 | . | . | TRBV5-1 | TGCGCCAGCAGCTTGGAGGGACGGCTAGCCAAAAACATTCAGTACTTC | CASSLEGRLAKNIQYF
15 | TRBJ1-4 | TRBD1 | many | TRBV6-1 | TGTGCCAGCAGTATGGACAGGGGAACTAATGAAAAACTGTTTTTT | CASSMDRGTNEKLFF
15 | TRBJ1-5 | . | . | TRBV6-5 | TGTGCCAGCAGTTATCTTTCAACCGGGTCTCAGCCCCAGCGTTTT | CASSYLSTGSQPQRF
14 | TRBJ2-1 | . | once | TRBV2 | TGTGCCAGCGGCCTGGAACAGATCTACAATGAGCAGTTCTTC | CASGLEQIYNEQFF
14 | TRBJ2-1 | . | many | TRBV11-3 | TGTGCCAGCAGCTTGGATACTAGCCGGAATGAGCAGTTCTTC | CASSLDTSRNEQFF
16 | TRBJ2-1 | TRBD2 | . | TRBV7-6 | TGTGCCAGCAGCTCCGGGACTAGCGGGGGGTCGGGTGAGCAGTTCTTC | CASSSGTSGGSGEQFF
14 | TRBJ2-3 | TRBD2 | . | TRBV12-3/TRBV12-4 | TGTGCCAGCAATCCAAGCGGGGGGGGCAGGACGCAGTATTTT | CASNPSGGGRTQYF
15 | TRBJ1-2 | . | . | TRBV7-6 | TGTGCCAGCAGCTTAGGGACTGACTACAACTATGGCTACACCTTC | CASSLGTDYNYGYTF
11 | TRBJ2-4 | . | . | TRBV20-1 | TGCAGTGCTAACAGGGAGTACATTCAGTACTTC | CSANREYIQYF
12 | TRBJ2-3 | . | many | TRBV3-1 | TGTGCCAGCATCGGCGGCACAGATACGCAGTATTTT | CASIGGTDTQYF
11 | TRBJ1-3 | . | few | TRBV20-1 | TGCAGCGCCTATTCTGGAAACACCATATATTTT | CSAYSGNTIYF
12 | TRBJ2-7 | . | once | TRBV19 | TGTGCCAGTAGTATATCTGGGTACGAGCAGTACTTC | CASSISGYEQYF
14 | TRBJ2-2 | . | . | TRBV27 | TGTGCCAGCAGTTTTGACCCCCGGCCCGGGGAGCTGTTTTTT | CASSFDPRPGELFF
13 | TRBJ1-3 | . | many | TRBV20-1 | TGCAGTGCTAGAGATCTACGGGGAAACACCATATATTTT | CSARDLRGNTIYF
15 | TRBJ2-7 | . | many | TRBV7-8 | TGTGCCAGCAGCTTAGGACAGGTCTCCTCCTACGAGCAGTACTTC | CASSLGQVSSYEQYF
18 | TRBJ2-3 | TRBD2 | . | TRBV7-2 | TGTGCCAGCAGCCGACGGACTAGCGGGAGTGGTGGCACAGATACGCAGTATTTT | CASSRRTSGSGGTDTQYF
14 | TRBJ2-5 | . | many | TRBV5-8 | TGTGCCAGCAGCTTAGGACGGAACCAAGAGACCCAGTACTTC | CASSLGRNQETQYF
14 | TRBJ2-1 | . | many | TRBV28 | TGTGCCAGCAGTTTAACTAGCCCCCACCCTGAGCAGTTCTTC | CASSLTSPHPEQFF
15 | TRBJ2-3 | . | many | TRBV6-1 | TGTGCCAGCAGACTCCGGGACACCGTGGCAGATACGCAGTATTTT | CASRLRDTVADTQYF
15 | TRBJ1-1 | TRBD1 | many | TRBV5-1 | TGCGCCAGCAGCTTGGTGGGACAGCAGAACACTGAAGCTTTCTTT | CASSLVGQQNTEAFF
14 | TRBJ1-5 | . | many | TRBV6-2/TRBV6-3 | TGTGCCAGCAGTTCAGGGGTGAGGGGTCAGCCCCAGCATTTT | CASSSGVRGQPQHF
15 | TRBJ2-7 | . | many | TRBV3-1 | TGTGCCAGCAGCCAAGATTCATCGGCGGCGCGCGAGCAGTACTTC | CASSQDSSAAREQYF
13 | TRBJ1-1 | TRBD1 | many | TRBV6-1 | TGTGCCAGCAGCCTAGGGGGCCCCACTGAAGCTTTCTTT | CASSLGGPTEAFF
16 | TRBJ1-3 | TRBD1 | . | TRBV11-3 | TGTGCCAGCAGCCCGCTAGACAGGGGGCCGTCGGACACCATATATTTT | CASSPLDRGPSDTIYF
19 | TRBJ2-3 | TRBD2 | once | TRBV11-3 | TGTGCCAGCAGCCCTTCTCTAGCGGGATCCGCCACCCACACAGATACGCAGTATTTT | CASSPSLAGSATHTDTQYF
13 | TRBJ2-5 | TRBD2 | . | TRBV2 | TGTGCCAGCAGCCCCCGGGAGGCGGAGACCCAGTACTTC | CASSPREAETQYF
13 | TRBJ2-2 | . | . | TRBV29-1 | TGCAGCGTTGAAGATCCCGGGTCCGGGGAGCTGTTTTTT | CSVEDPGSGELFF
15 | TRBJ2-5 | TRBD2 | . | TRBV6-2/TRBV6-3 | TGTGCCAGCAGTTACCTGAGCGGGGGCGAAGAGACCCAGTACTTC | CASSYLSGGEETQYF
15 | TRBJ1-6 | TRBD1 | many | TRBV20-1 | TGCAGTGCTAGTCCCGGACAGGGGAGGAATTCACCCCTCCACTTT | CSASPGQGRNSPLHF
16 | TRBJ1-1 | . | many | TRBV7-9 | TGTGCCAGCAGCTTAGAGATCGGGGGCCTGAACACTGAAGCTTTCTTT | CASSLEIGGLNTEAFF
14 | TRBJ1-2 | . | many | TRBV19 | TGTGCCAGTAGTTACGACAGTGCTAACTATGGCTACACCTTC | CASSYDSANYGYTF
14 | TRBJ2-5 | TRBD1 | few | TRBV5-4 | TGTGCCAGCAGCCGGGGACAGGATGGAGAGACCCAGTACTTC | CASSRGQDGETQYF
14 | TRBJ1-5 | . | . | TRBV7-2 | TGTGCCAGCAGCTTTTTCGGGGAGCGTCAGCCCCAGCATTTT | CASSFFGERQPQHF
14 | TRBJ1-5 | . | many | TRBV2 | TGTGCCAGCAGCTCCCAAGTTAGCAATCAGCCCCAGCATTTT | CASSSQVSNQPQHF
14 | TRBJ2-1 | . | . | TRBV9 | TGTGCCAGCAGCGTAGTTTCAGGCGTTTATGAGCAGTTCTTC | CASSVVSGVYEQFF
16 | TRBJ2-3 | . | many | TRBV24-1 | TGTGCCACCAGTGACGAGGGGGACGATTTATTAGATACGCAGTATTTT | CATSDEGDDLLDTQYF
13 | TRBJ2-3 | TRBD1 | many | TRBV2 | TGTGCCAGCAGGATACAGGGGGCAGATACGCAGTATTTT | CASRIQGADTQYF
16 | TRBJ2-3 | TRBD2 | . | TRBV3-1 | TGTGCCAGCAGCCAAGATCCCGGGACTAGCGGGAGGACGCAGTATTTT | CASSQDPGTSGRTQYF
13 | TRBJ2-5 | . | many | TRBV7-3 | TGTGCCAGCAGCGAACGTCCCCAAGAGACCCAGTACTTC | CASSERPQETQYF
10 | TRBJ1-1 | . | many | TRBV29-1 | TGCAGCGCCTTGAACACTGAAGCTTTCTTT | CSALNTEAFF
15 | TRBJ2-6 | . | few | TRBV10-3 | TGTGCCATCAGCGACTTTAACTCTGGGGCCAACGTCCTGACTTTC | CAISDFNSGANVLTF